The 8 T cell receptor beta chains presented below share a single source sample, sequenced in a study of OX40 agonist ivuxolimab in advanced cancers. Produced via immunoSEQ multiplex PCR; TCRdb's table is partial and in-frame only. Seen here are over 100,000 clones, around 91% observed once, and the top ten hold around 0.53%. This specimen was CD4+ or CD8+ T cells sorted from blood, taken in a trial of the OX40 agonist ivuxolimab. The source is an adult with an advanced solid tumor such as melanoma, head and neck, liver or kidney cancer.

As concerns this clone: The conserved final phenylalanine or tryptophan is absent from the CDR3, which likely points to a read error. It is unclear where the CDR3 begins or ends on the DNA, so no DNA is shown, and the CDR3 is as TCRdb lists it. The rearrangement uses TRBV5-5 and TRBJ2-7; TRBD1, the D gene given by the table, was not confirmed from the DNA. The germline V gene has CDR1 SGHKS and CDR2 YYEKEE (reference sequence). The CDR3 adds up to 11 amino acids, both ends counted. CDR3 amino acids: CARLPSGTGYL.

This chain joins TRBV18 and TRBJ2-7, with D unclear. Trimming removed 2 bases from V and 1 base from J, with 12 bases in between. This CDR3 comprises 15 residues. Germline V CDR1 and CDR2: KGHSH, LQKENI. This CDR3 is CASSPLAALSYEQYF. CDR3 bases: TGTGCCAGCTCACCATTGGCAGCACTATCCTACGAGCAGTACTTC.

The chain combines TRBV6-6 with TRBJ2-5, with TRBD1 matching 8 bases. The CDR3 has 14 residues. The germline V gene has CDR1 MNHNY and CDR2 SVGAGI (reference sequence). Trimming cost V 5 bases and J 5 bases; bases outside gene matches: 7. CDR3 coding DNA: TGTGCCAGCAGTCTCAGGGGGCAGGGGGAGACCCAGTACTTC. Protein product: CASSLRGQGETQYF.

This chain links TRBV5-8 with TRBJ2-2; the D is unclear. V gave up 5 bases and J gave up 6 bases, with 11 bases separating them. This CDR3 has 13 residues. Germline V gene lookup returns CDR1 SGHTS and CDR2 YDEGEE. The CDR3 reads CASRGGSAGELFF. The CDR3 region has the DNA TGTGCCAGCAGGGGTGGTAGTGCCGGGGAGCTGTTTTTT.

The V and J genes are TRBV30 and TRBJ2-5, with 10 nucleotides matching TRBD2. After removal of 8 bases from V and 5 bases from J, the junction contained 8 bases not matched to a gene. Germline lookup yields CDR1 GTSNPN and CDR2 SVGIG (reference sequence). The CDR3 loop spans 13 amino acids. This chain's CDR3 is CAGTGTSVETQYF. The CDR3 nucleotides read TGTGCCGGGACCGGGACTAGCGTCGAGACCCAGTACTTC.

V is TRBV5-4 and J is TRBJ2-3; 13 nucleotides match TRBD2. CDR3 length: 16 residues. Unmatched junction bases numbered 2, after V lost 4 bases and J lost 0 bases. In germline, CDR1 is SGHNT, CDR2 YYREEE (reference sequence). CDR3 sequence reads: CASSPGLAGSTDTQYF. The CDR3, as DNA: TGTGCCAGCAGCCCGGGACTAGCGGGGAGCACAGATACGCAGTATTTT.

V gene TRBV21-1 combines with J gene TRBJ2-7; the table's D call, TRBD1, was not checked against the DNA. TRBV21-1 constitutes a pseudogene. The length of the CDR3 is 14 residues. CDR3 sequence reads: CASFIGQGQYEQYF. CDR3 nucleotides: TGTGCCAGCTTTATCGGACAGGGTCAGTACGAGCAGTACTTC.

V is TRBV28 and J is TRBJ1-2; 9 bases are shared with TRBD1. The CDR3 has 15 amino acids. From germline, CDR1 is MDHEN and CDR2 SYDVKM. V shed 6 bases and J 3 bases; nucleotides not matched to a gene: 8. The CDR3 protein is CASRSQGAVYYGYTF. Here the CDR3 DNA reads TGTGCCAGCAGGTCACAGGGGGCAGTTTACTATGGCTACACCTTC.